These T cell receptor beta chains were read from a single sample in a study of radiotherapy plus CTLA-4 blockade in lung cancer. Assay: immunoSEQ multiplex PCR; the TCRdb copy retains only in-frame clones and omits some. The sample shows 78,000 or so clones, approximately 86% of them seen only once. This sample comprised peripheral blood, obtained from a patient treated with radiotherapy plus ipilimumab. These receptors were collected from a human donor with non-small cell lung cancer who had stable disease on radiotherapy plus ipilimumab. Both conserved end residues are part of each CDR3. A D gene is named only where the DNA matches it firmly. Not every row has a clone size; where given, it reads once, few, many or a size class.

TGTGCCAGCAGCCGGGCAGGGGGCAGGGAAAAACTGTTTTTT,CASSRAGGREKLFF,-,TRBV9,TRBD1,TRBJ1-4
TGTGCCAGCAGCAAATCCCAGGGCCACACTGAAGCTTTCTTT,CASSKSQGHTEAFF,-,TRBV21-1,-,TRBJ1-1
TGTGCCAGCAGTGACTCCGGGGTAAGATACAATGAGCAGTTCTTC,CASSDSGVRYNEQFF,-,TRBV25-1,-,TRBJ2-1
TGTGCCAGCAGTGAGCATGCCCTGAACACTGAAGCTTTCTTT,CASSEHALNTEAFF,-,TRBV6-1,-,TRBJ1-1
TGTGCCAGCTCCCCCTCGGCTGGGGGCACCGGGGAGCTGTTTTTT,CASSPSAGGTGELFF,-,TRBV18,-,TRBJ2-2
TGCGCCAGCAGTGAGGAGGGTAGAGATACGCAGTATTTT,CASSEEGRDTQYF,-,TRBV10-1,-,TRBJ2-3
TGTGCCAGCAGCACATTCCGGGACCTAACCTACGAGCAGTACTTC,CASSTFRDLTYEQYF,once,TRBV5-4,-,TRBJ2-7
TGTGCCAGCAGCTTGGATGGGGATGGCTACACCTTC,CASSLDGDGYTF,-,TRBV7-6,-,TRBJ1-2
TGTGCCAGCAGCGGCCGGACAGGGGTGACCGGGGAGCTGTTTTTT,CASSGRTGVTGELFF,-,TRBV11-2,TRBD1,TRBJ2-2
TGTGCCAGCAGCTTAGACGTAATCTATGGCTACACCTTC,CASSLDVIYGYTF,-,TRBV7-9,-,TRBJ1-2
TGTGCCAGCAGCCTCAGACCAGGGGGCACCGGGGAGCTGTTTTTT,CASSLRPGGTGELFF,few,TRBV9,TRBD1,TRBJ2-2
TGTGCCAGCAGGGGGGAGGGCTTCTACAATGAGCAGTTCTTC,CASRGEGFYNEQFF,-,TRBV6-1,TRBD2,TRBJ2-1
TGTGCCAGCAGCTTCCCGGGACCAGGGGGCGATGAGCAGTTCTTC,CASSFPGPGGDEQFF,-,TRBV7-9,TRBD1,TRBJ2-1
TGCGCCAGCAGCTCGCAGGGAAGATACGAGCAGTACTTC,CASSSQGRYEQYF,-,TRBV5-1,-,TRBJ2-7
TGTGCCAGCAGTTTATACGGCACCACACAACATTTT,CASSLYGTTQHF,-,TRBV28,-,TRBJ1-5
TGTGCCAGCAGTTACCAGGGGGCCGGCAATCAGCCCCAGCATTTT,CASSYQGAGNQPQHF,-,TRBV6-5,TRBD1,TRBJ1-5
TGTGCCAGCAGCTTCAGGAGTAGCGGCTACTCCTACAATGAGCAGTTCTTC,CASSFRSSGYSYNEQFF,-,TRBV7-3,-,TRBJ2-1
TGTGCCAGCACAGGGAGTTATGGCACTGAAGCTTTCTTT,CASTGSYGTEAFF,-,TRBV2,-,TRBJ1-1
TGTGCCAGCAGCTCCGGTTACGGGGGAGAGACCCAGTACTTC,CASSSGYGGETQYF,-,TRBV5-4,-,TRBJ2-5
TGTGCCAGCAGTTACTCAACAGGGCCCTATGGCTACACCTTC,CASSYSTGPYGYTF,-,TRBV6-6,-,TRBJ1-2
TGTGCCAGCAGCCCCTGGGACAGGGATAGGCAGTACTTC,CASSPWDRDRQYF,-,TRBV5-4,TRBD1,TRBJ2-7
TGTGCCAGCAGCTTCCTGCGCGGGAGGGCGGCCTACGAGCAGTACTTC,CASSFLRGRAAYEQYF,once,TRBV5-5,TRBD2,TRBJ2-7
TGTGCCAGCAGTTTGACGGGAGGGAAGACCCAGTACTTC,CASSLTGGKTQYF,once,TRBV27,TRBD2,TRBJ2-5
TGTGCCAGCAGCCTTCGGAGGGCTTTGGCCGGCGAGGCCATATATTTT,CASSLRRALAGEAIYF,-,TRBV9,-,TRBJ1-3
TGTGCCAGCAGCCAACACCCAGGGGCGAACACCGGGGAGCTGTTTTTT,CASSQHPGANTGELFF,once,TRBV14,-,TRBJ2-2
TGCAGTGCTTGGGATTCTGAGCAGTACTTC,CSAWDSEQYF,-,TRBV20-1,-,TRBJ2-7
TGTGCCAGCTCACCCCCAGGGATCCCTTTAGCCAAAAACATTCAGTACTTC,CASSPPGIPLAKNIQYF,once,TRBV18,-,TRBJ2-4
TGTGCCAGCAGCGGGCCGGGGATGGAGACCCAGTACTTC,CASSGPGMETQYF,-,TRBV9,-,TRBJ2-5
TGCGCCAGCTCCCGTTCCGGGGGGAACACTGAAGCTTTCTTT,CASSRSGGNTEAFF,once,TRBV23-1,-,TRBJ1-1
TGTGCCAGCAGCCAAAACAGGAACCGCGAGCAGTACTTC,CASSQNRNREQYF,-,TRBV14,-,TRBJ2-7
TGTGCAAGTCGCGACTACACCGGGGAGCTGTTTTTT,CASRDYTGELFF,-,TRBV12-2,-,TRBJ2-2
TGTGCCAGCAGTGCGAGGCTCATCACCGGGGAGCTGTTTTTT,CASSARLITGELFF,once,TRBV6-1,-,TRBJ2-2
TGTGCCAGCATCGAACAGGGGGCTCTGAACACTGAAGCTTTCTTT,CASIEQGALNTEAFF,-,TRBV28,TRBD1,TRBJ1-1
TGCGCCAGCAGTGATTTAACGGGGGCTCAAAAACTGTTTTTT,CASSDLTGAQKLFF,-,TRBV10-2,-,TRBJ1-4
TGCGCCAGCAGCCAAACAGGGTACACTGAAGCTTTCTTT,CASSQTGYTEAFF,once,TRBV4-1,-,TRBJ1-1
TGTGCCAGCAGTGAACTGGGGTACTATGGCTACACCTTC,CASSELGYYGYTF,-,TRBV6-1,-,TRBJ1-2
TGCGCCAGCAGCCAAGAAGGGACAGGGGGTCTATCTAGCACAGATACGCAGTATTTT,CASSQEGTGGLSSTDTQYF,-,TRBV4-1,TRBD1,TRBJ2-3
TGCGCCAGCAGCTTGGGACAGGTGGGGTACGAGCAGTACTTC,CASSLGQVGYEQYF,-,TRBV5-1,-,TRBJ2-7
TGCGCCAGCAGCGCCAATGACAGATTTCGGGTTTATTCTGAGCAGTTCTTC,CASSANDRFRVYSEQFF,once,TRBV4-1,-,TRBJ2-1
TGCGCCAGCAGCCAAGATCGGTGGGCTAGCGGGGGGAGGAATGAGCAGTTCTTC,CASSQDRWASGGRNEQFF,-,TRBV4-1,TRBD2,TRBJ2-1
TGTGCCAGTAGTCAGGGCAGGGGAGGCGAGACCCAGTACTTC,CASSQGRGGETQYF,-,TRBV19,-,TRBJ2-5
TGCGCCAGCAGCTTGTGGACGCAGGCGGAGACCCAGTACTTC,CASSLWTQAETQYF,-,TRBV5-1,-,TRBJ2-5
TGTGCCAGCAGTGTGTTCAACCAGGGGAAACCCACGGAAGCTTTCTTT,CASSVFNQGKPTEAFF,-,TRBV2,-,TRBJ1-1
TGCGCCAGCAGGTTACTAGCGGGGGTCTCCTACAATGAGCAGTTCTTC,CASRLLAGVSYNEQFF,-,TRBV5-1,TRBD2,TRBJ2-1